Listed here are 16 T cell receptor beta chains from one sample, sequenced in a study of shared clonotypes between healthy human individuals. Measured with immunoSEQ multiplex PCR; TCRdb has only the in-frame clones, and not every one. This repertoire shows about 980,000 clones, approximately 76% found once; its top ten account for 1.5%. The sequencing sample was made of memory CD4+ T cells sorted from blood. Regarding subset: CD45RA-negative fraction. The receptors here all came from a man between 18 and 29 years old in good health.

A few counts support this clone. V usage is TRBV11-3 and J usage is TRBJ2-3; D not certain. Trimming pared 6 bases from V and 2 bases from J, leaving 6 bases between. The CDR3 is 12 residues long. CDR1 is SGHNT and CDR2 is YENEEA in the germline V gene. This chain's CDR3 is CASRRDTDTQYF. The CDR3 bases are TGTGCCAGCAGAAGAGACACAGATACGCAGTATTTT.

The chain joins TRBV19 to TRBJ2-1; D ambiguous. V lost 10 bases and J lost 9, with 16 bases in between. This CDR3 contains 12 residues. CDR1 and CDR2 from the germline V gene are LNHDA and SQIVND (reference sequence). CDR3 in amino acids: CATYNLRSEQFF. DNA for the CDR3: TGTGCCACCTATAATTTGAGGAGTGAGCAGTTCTTC.

The chain joins TRBV5-6 to TRBJ2-7, with TRBD2 identical over 13 bases. CDR1 is SGHDT, CDR2 YYEEEE, per germline. This CDR3 region has 17 residues. J gave up 1 base and V 4 bases, and 8 bases lay outside the gene matches. In DNA, the CDR3 is TGTGCCAGCAGCGGGCTGGAGGGACTAGCGGGATCCTACGAGCAGTACTTC. Protein product: CASSGLEGLAGSYEQYF. The variable domain in full, completed from reference TRBV5-6 and TRBJ2-7, reads DAGVTQSPTHLIKTRGQQVTLRCSPKSGHDTVSWYQQALGQGPQFIFQYYEEEERQRGNFPDRFSGHQFPNYSSELNVNALLLGDSALYLCASSGLEGLAGSYEQYFGPGTRLTVT.

In this sample, this clone turned up once. The CDR3 loop reads CASSTRTVVGYGYTF. DNA for the CDR3: TGTGCCAGTAGTACCAGGACAGTAGTTGGCTATGGCTACACCTTC. The V gene is TRBV19, the J gene TRBJ1-2; possible D gene TRBD1, 6 bases. The CDR3 has 15 residues. Germline V CDR1 and CDR2: LNHDA, SQIVND (reference sequence). Trimming shortened V by 4 bases and J by 4 bases, and 16 bases separated the two germline ends.

The chain has TRBV30 and TRBJ1-6; possible D gene TRBD1, 5 bases. The V gene lost 3 bases and the J gene lost 8 bases, with 14 bases spanning the gap. Germline V CDR1 and CDR2: GTSNPN, SVGIG (reference sequence). The CDR3 is made up of 14 amino acids. DNA of the CDR3: TGTGCCTGGAGCAGGGACGGAGCCCATTCACCCCTCCACTTT. As protein: CAWSRDGAHSPLHF.

The J gene is TRBJ2-3, the V gene TRBV10-3; TRBD2 matches at 11 bases. This CDR3 comprises 13 residues. Germline CDR1 reads ENHRY; CDR2 reads SYGVKD. The V segment lost 10 bases and the J segment 2 bases; nucleotides outside the gene matches: 2. CDR3 in DNA: TGTGCCACTAGCGGGGGGACCACAGATACGCAGTATTTT. Translating gives CATSGGTTDTQYF.

This chain links TRBV5-1 with TRBJ2-1; TRBD2 agrees at 13 bases. This CDR3 has 16 amino acids. The V segment lost 4 bases and the J segment 5 bases; nucleotides outside the gene matches: 6. The germline gives CDR1 SGHRS, CDR2 YFSETQ. DNA for the CDR3: TGCGCCAGCAGCCGGACTAGCGGGAGTGTCAACAATGAGCAGTTCTTC. Translating gives CASSRTSGSVNNEQFF.

This chain uses TRBV30 with TRBJ2-7, with TRBD1 as a possible D gene (5 bases). Germline loops: CDR1 GTSNPN, CDR2 SVGIG (reference sequence). The CDR3 totals 13 residues. V shed 0 bases and J shed 9 bases, with 15 bases lying between them. CDR3 in amino acids: CAWSVDLKTGQYF. CDR3 bases: TGTGCCTGGAGTGTCGATCTGAAAACAGGGCAGTACTTC.

This clone was observed at least ten times. This rearrangement joins TRBV7-8 to TRBJ2-1; TRBD2 matches 14 bases. The germline CDR1 and CDR2 sequences are SGHVS and FQNEAQ. J gave up 9 bases and V 4 bases, and 14 bases lay outside the gene matches. CDR3 size: 18 residues. The CDR3 region has the DNA TGTGCCAGCAGCTCATCGGATCCGGGACTAGCGGGAGTAGGTGAGCAGTTCTTC. The encoded protein is CASSSSDPGLAGVGEQFF. The full variable domain, completed using reference TRBV7-8 and TRBJ2-1, is GAGVSQSPRYKVAKRGQDVALRCDPISGHVSLFWYQQALGQGPEFLTYFQNEAQLDKSGLPSDRFFAERPEGSVSTLKIQRTQQEDSAVYLCASSSSDPGLAGVGEQFFGPGTRLTVL.

The chain has TRBV7-2 and TRBJ1-3; D ambiguous. V was shortened by 1 base and J by 0 bases, with 13 bases between the two germline ends. This CDR3 contains 17 residues. Germline V lookup: CDR1 SGHTA, CDR2 FQGNSA. CDR3 sequence: CASSLEGFRLSGNTIYF. The CDR3 DNA is TGTGCCAGCAGCTTAGAAGGTTTCAGACTCTCTGGAAACACCATATATTTT.

The gene calls are TRBV18 and TRBJ1-5, with D hard to call. V was shortened by 1 base and J by 5 bases, with 12 bases between the two germline ends. This CDR3 has 15 amino acids. CDR1 and CDR2 (germline): KGHSH, LQKENI. CDR3 sequence reads: CASSPRLGSDQPQHF. In DNA, the CDR3 is TGTGCCAGCTCACCACGGCTGGGGAGTGATCAGCCCCAGCATTTT.

This chain uses TRBV6-1 with TRBJ1-2; 7 nucleotides align to TRBD1. Trimming cost V 6 bases and J 4 bases; bases outside gene matches: 11. The CDR3 runs to 15 residues. The germline gives CDR1 MNHNS, CDR2 SASEGT. CDR3 DNA sequence: TGTGCCAGCAGCATCACCTTACAGGGGCCCTATGGCTACACCTTC. As protein: CASSITLQGPYGYTF.

The chain uses TRBV6-1 and TRBJ2-7, with TRBD2 identical over 13 bases. Germline values: CDR1 MNHNS, CDR2 SASEGT. Losses at the gene ends were 7 bases for V and 2 bases for J; bases not matched to a gene: 5. CDR3 size: 15 residues. CDR3 nucleotide sequence: TGTGCCAGCACAGGGACTAGCGGGAATCCCTACGAGCAGTACTTC. It is translated as CASTGTSGNPYEQYF.

The CDR3 nucleotides are TGTGCCAGCAGCCTGACTGGGGGTGTCAGGACCGGGGGCTACACCTTC. Protein sequence: CASSLTGGVRTGGYTF. The chain couples TRBV5-4 to TRBJ1-2; perhaps TRBD1 as D (5 bases). V was trimmed by 4 bases and J by 8 bases, leaving 24 bases between them. CDR3 length: 16 residues. Germline assignment: CDR1 SGHNT and CDR2 YYREEE (reference sequence).

V is TRBV4-2 and J is TRBJ2-7, with D unclear. This CDR3 has 15 amino acids. CDR1 is LGHNA and CDR2 is YNFKEQ in the germline V gene. Deletions cut 0 bases from V and 2 bases from J, with 11 bases between. DNA for the CDR3: TGTGCCAGCAGCCAAGACGTACGCGGACCCTACGAGCAGTACTTC. Amino acids: CASSQDVRGPYEQYF.

V and J are TRBV27 and TRBJ2-5, with D possibly being TRBD2 (5 bases). The CDR3 length is 15 residues. Trimming took 2 bases from V and 2 from J, leaving 12 bases between them. Germline V gives CDR1 MNHEY, CDR2 SMNVEV (reference sequence). In DNA, the CDR3 is TGTGCCAGCAGTTTAACCACTAGGGTACAAGAGACCCAGTACTTC. Its protein is CASSLTTRVQETQYF.